One and the same sample provided the 26 T cell receptor beta chains below, sequenced in a study of T cell responses to AZD1222 COVID-19 vaccine. Sequencing used immunoSEQ multiplex PCR; TCRdb keeps in-frame clones, though not all of them. The sample has fewer than 100,000 clones; around 90% are singletons. The sample here was peripheral blood, taken on day 0 of AZD1222 vaccination. These receptors all come from an adult in good health.

CDR3 sequence: CASSWTTQASSTDTQYF. CDR3 in DNA: TGTGCCAGCTCATGGACCACACAAGCTTCTAGCACAGATACGCAGTATTTT. The rearrangement uses TRBV18 and TRBJ2-3; unclear D gene. V lost 5 bases and J 0 bases, leaving 18 bases between the germline ends. The CDR3 runs 17 residues. Germline lookup yields CDR1 KGHSH and CDR2 LQKENI.

The rearrangement uses TRBV5-1 and TRBJ2-3; a weak D match, TRBD2 (6 bases). Germline V CDR1 and CDR2: SGHRS, YFSETQ. The germline V and J ends were trimmed by 4 bases and 6 bases, with 21 bases remaining between them. The CDR3 loop spans 16 amino acids. This chain's CDR3 is CASSPVGGTWLDTQYF. In nucleotides, the CDR3 is TGCGCCAGCAGCCCTGTGGGAGGTACCTGGCTCGATACGCAGTATTTT.

The V and J genes are TRBV6-5 and TRBJ2-3; tentative D call: TRBD1 (6 bases). CDR3 length: 16 residues. The V gene's germline CDR1 is MNHEY and CDR2 SVGAGI. Trimming removed 0 bases from V and 2 bases from J, with 12 bases in between. The CDR3 DNA is TGTGCCAGCAGTTACTCTAACAGGGCAACCACAGATACGCAGTATTTT. It translates to CASSYSNRATTDTQYF.

The chain joins TRBV19 to TRBJ1-2; D remains unclear. The CDR3 sequence is 11 residues long. Germline assignment: CDR1 LNHDA and CDR2 SQIVND (reference sequence). Trimming left V 5 bases short and J 8 bases short, with 9 bases between. In nucleotides, the CDR3 is TGTGCCAGTAGTTTGGGTTACGGCTACACCTTC. It yields the protein CASSLGYGYTF.

This chain's CDR3 is CASSQTDWYSTGNQPQHF. The CDR3 DNA follows: TGCGCCAGCAGCCAAACGGATTGGTACTCTACCGGTAATCAGCCCCAGCATTTT. The rearrangement links TRBV4-1 to TRBJ1-5; D is undetermined. V was cut by 2 bases and J by 4 bases, with 21 bases left in between. Germline CDR1 reads MGHRA; CDR2 reads YSYEKL. The CDR3 consists of 18 residues.

The chain uses TRBV24-1 and TRBJ1-2; no firm D call. Looked up from germline, CDR1 is KGHDR and CDR2 is SFDVKD. The V and J ends lost 1 base and 3 bases respectively, with 5 bases between them. The CDR3 is made up of 13 amino acids. The CDR3 DNA sequence: TGTGCCACCAGTGATTTATCCTACTATGGCTACACCTTC. It specifies CATSDLSYYGYTF.

The chain couples TRBV6-5 to TRBJ1-6, with a possible D match to TRBD1 (5 bases). Trimming cost V 2 bases and J 6 bases, with 14 bases left between them. Germline V gene sequence: CDR1 MNHEY, CDR2 SVGAGI. This CDR3 has 16 amino acids. CDR3 residues: CASSYQAGGGNSPLHF. CDR3 sequence (DNA): TGTGCCAGCAGTTACCAGGCCGGGGGTGGTAATTCACCCCTCCACTTT.

This chain links TRBV19 with TRBJ1-5, with a possible D match to TRBD1 (6 bases). This CDR3 is 14 amino acids long. The germline CDR1 and CDR2 sequences are LNHDA and SQIVND (reference sequence). With 7 bases removed from V and 6 bases from J, the gap between germline ends came to 16 bases. The CDR3 nucleotides read TGTGCCAGTATGTTCGGGGGGGCGGGTCAGCCCCAGCATTTT. Protein product: CASMFGGAGQPQHF.

In this sample, this clone turned up once. The CDR3 loop is CASSYQTGQPQHF. In DNA form, the CDR3 reads TGTGCCAGCAGTTACCAGACAGGACAGCCCCAGCATTTT. This sequence joins TRBV6-5 and TRBJ1-5; TRBD1 might be the D (6 bases). This CDR3 region has 13 residues. Germline V gives CDR1 MNHEY, CDR2 SVGAGI. With 2 bases removed from V and 7 bases from J, the gap between germline ends came to 9 bases.

This clone was seen more than once but under ten times. The V gene is TRBV7-9, the J gene TRBJ1-3; the D gene is possibly TRBD1 (6 bases). This CDR3 region has 15 residues. CDR1 SEHNR and CDR2 FQNEAQ come from the germline V gene (reference sequence). Trimming pared 4 bases from V and 3 bases from J, leaving 13 bases between. CDR3 in DNA: TGTGCCAGCAGCTCCTCAGGGGAACGTGGAAACACCATATATTTT. Its translation is CASSSSGERGNTIYF.

The chain employs TRBV18 and TRBJ2-7, with unresolved D. The germline gives CDR1 KGHSH, CDR2 LQKENI. This CDR3 has 13 amino acids. V lost 3 bases, J lost 4 bases, and 10 bases lay in between. As DNA, the CDR3 is TGTGCCAGCTCACCGGGGTCCGGGTACGAGCAGTACTTC. Translated, it gives CASSPGSGYEQYF.

The genes are TRBV9 and TRBJ2-7, with 7 positions matching TRBD1. This CDR3 is built from 14 residues. Germline lookup yields CDR1 SGDLS and CDR2 YYNGEE. Trimming removed 6 bases from V and 2 bases from J; junction bases left unmatched: 8. The DNA of the CDR3 is TGTGCCAGCACGTCCGGACAGGCGGCCTACGAGCAGTACTTC. Its translation: CASTSGQAAYEQYF.

This rearrangement joins TRBV5-1 to TRBJ2-5; D not certain. This CDR3 comprises 11 residues. V lost 3 bases and J 2 bases, leaving 2 bases between the germline ends. Per the germline V gene, CDR1 is SGHRS and CDR2 is YFSETQ. CDR3 protein: CASSSQETQYF. The CDR3, as DNA: TGCGCCAGCAGCTCTCAAGAGACCCAGTACTTC.

The chain carries TRBV6-4 and TRBJ1-6; D is unclear. With 2 bases removed from V and 3 bases from J, the gap between germline ends came to 2 bases. There are 13 residues in the CDR3. Per the germline V gene, CDR1 is MRHNA and CDR2 is SNTAGT. CDR3 in amino acids: CASSDGYNSPLHF. CDR3 nucleotides: TGTGCCAGCAGTGACGGCTATAATTCACCCCTCCACTTT.

The chain links TRBV2 to TRBJ1-5; 7 bases align to TRBD1. The CDR3 sequence is 14 residues long. V was pared by 4 bases and J by 4 bases, with 4 bases of the junction left unmatched. CDR1 and CDR2 from the germline V gene are SNHLY and FYNNEI. CDR3 nucleotides: TGTGCCAGCAGTGGGGGGGGACAGAATCAGCCCCAGCATTTT. Translating it yields CASSGGGQNQPQHF.

The V call is TRBV18, the J call TRBJ1-2, with D possibly matching TRBD1 (6 bases). Germline values: CDR1 KGHSH, CDR2 LQKENI. Between the trimmed V and J ends, which lost 3 bases and 6 bases, there was a span of 14 bases. The CDR3 totals 14 residues. The CDR3 coding sequence is TGTGCCAGCTCACCCACAGGGCCGGGTGATGGCTACACCTTC. Translation: CASSPTGPGDGYTF.

A word on this clone: Sequence at one end of the junction differs from germline and may be a read error. The J gene is TRBJ2-7, the V gene TRBV3-1 (or the pseudogene TRBV3-2); D is perhaps TRBD1 (5 bases). CDR3 length equals 13 residues. Germline V gene data show CDR1 as LGHDT and CDR2 as YNNKEL (reference sequence). This CDR3 reads CASSQAPTPAGNF. In DNA form, the CDR3 reads TGTGCCAGCAGCCAAGCCCCTACGCCGGCAGGGAACTTC.

The chain combines TRBV6-2 or TRBV6-3 with TRBJ2-1; the match to TRBD1 covers 9 bases. The CDR3 is made up of 15 amino acids. Trimming removed 5 bases from V and 2 bases from J; junction bases left unmatched: 4. The germline CDR1 and CDR2 sequences are MNHEY and SVGEGT. CDR3 DNA sequence: TGTGCCAGCAGTAGACAGGGGGTCCCCTACAATGAGCAGTTCTTC. Amino acids: CASSRQGVPYNEQFF.

J is TRBJ2-7 and V is TRBV11-2; a possible D gene is TRBD2 (5 bases). The CDR3 contains 15 residues. Trimming pared 4 bases from V and 4 bases from J, leaving 17 bases between. Germline CDR1 SGHAT, CDR2 FQNNGV. CDR3 nucleotide sequence: TGTGCCAGCAGCTCCGGTAGGGTAGGACTTTACGAGCAGTACTTC. Protein product: CASSSGRVGLYEQYF.

V and J are TRBV7-2 and TRBJ1-2; D unclear. V lost 6 bases, J lost 5 bases, and 16 bases lay in between. This CDR3 is 14 amino acids long. The germline gives CDR1 SGHTA, CDR2 FQGNSA. In DNA form, the CDR3 reads TGTGCCAGCAGTCTTCAAGCCAGCACTTATGGCTACACCTTC. Translating gives CASSLQASTYGYTF.

V is TRBV6-2 or TRBV6-3 and J is TRBJ2-6, with D perhaps given as TRBD1 or TRBD2 (5 bases each). The germline V gene has CDR1 MNHEY and CDR2 SVGEGT. CDR3 length: 17 amino acids. The V gene lost 2 bases and the J gene lost 2 bases, with 13 bases spanning the gap. The CDR3 sequence: CASSYPAGTTGANVLTF. CDR3 coding DNA: TGTGCCAGCAGTTACCCCGCCGGGACCACTGGGGCCAACGTCCTGACTTTC.

Only a few counts were recorded for this clone. The CDR3 DNA follows: TGTGCCAGTAGTAAGAGGGCTGAAGCTTTCTTT. Its protein is CASSKRAEAFF. This chain connects TRBV19 to TRBJ1-1; unclear D gene. The CDR3 extends over 11 amino acids. Germline V gene data show CDR1 as LNHDA and CDR2 as SQIVND (reference sequence). V was trimmed by 4 bases and J by 6 bases, leaving 6 bases between them.

V gene TRBV6-2 or TRBV6-3 combines with J gene TRBJ2-2; 10 nucleotides line up with TRBD2. From germline, CDR1 is MNHEY and CDR2 SVGEGT. V shed 5 bases and J 7 bases; nucleotides not matched to a gene: 7. The CDR3 is made up of 15 amino acids. CDR3 bases: TGTGCCAGCAGTGTACTAGCGGGGTCGAACGGGGAGCTGTTTTTT. Amino acid sequence: CASSVLAGSNGELFF.

The chain couples TRBV19 to TRBJ2-1, with 9 positions matching TRBD2. V was pared by 4 bases and J by 0 bases, with 1 base of the junction left unmatched. Germline assignment: CDR1 LNHDA and CDR2 SQIVND (reference sequence). The CDR3 runs to 15 residues. DNA for the CDR3: TGTGCCAGTAGTAGGCGGGGGGGCTCCTACAATGAGCAGTTCTTC. As protein: CASSRRGGSYNEQFF.

The V and J genes are TRBV19 and TRBJ1-5; perhaps TRBD1 as D (5 bases). Germline CDR1 LNHDA, CDR2 SQIVND (reference sequence). The length of the CDR3 is 14 residues. The V and J ends lost 4 bases and 9 bases respectively, with 16 bases between them. The CDR3 spells CASSNGNLGGPQHF. CDR3 bases: TGTGCCAGTAGTAATGGGAATCTGGGGGGGCCCCAGCATTTT.

The chain recombines TRBV6-2 or TRBV6-3 with TRBJ2-3; 10 bases are shared with TRBD2. The V gene end was trimmed by 2 bases and the J gene end by 4 bases; junction bases not matched to a gene: 0. The CDR3 length is 14 residues. Germline V gene lookup returns CDR1 MNHEY and CDR2 SVGEGT. The CDR3 region has the DNA TGTGCCAGCAGTTACGGGACTAGCGCAGATACGCAGTATTTT. It yields the protein CASSYGTSADTQYF.